The sequence of this T cell receptor beta chain was determined in a study of blood T cell repertoires in COVID-19. As for the study in general: Sample material is recorded as cDNA or gDNA derived from T cells, B-cell-depleted T cells, or PBMCs.

How the authors handled the data: Researchers report that nucleated cell counts were estimated from reference gene primer amplification. Only in-frame clones appear in the TCRdb table, and some are missing; sequencing was by immunoSEQ multiplex PCR. The V and J calls and the clone size are those of that table, but D and trimming were determined from the DNA. The repertoire includes some 74,000 clones, 88% of them detected once, and approximately 30% sits in the top ten. The CDR3 loop spans 17 amino acids. Germline assignment: CDR1 MGHRA and CDR2 YSYEKL. V lost 4 bases, J lost 2 bases, and 9 bases stayed unmatched.

The sequence was collected from a man between 45 and 60 years old with acute or convalescent COVID-19. The specimen sequenced was peripheral blood. The chain links TRBV4-1 to TRBJ2-2; 8 nucleotides line up with TRBD1. The CDR3 is CASSRIPGQENTGELFF. The CDR3 DNA is TGCGCCAGCAGCCGGATACCGGGACAGGAAAACACCGGGGAGCTGTTTTTT.